Described below is a single T cell receptor beta chain sequence and its context. Seattle enrolled patients during active infection and tracked them longitudinally. Between the trimmed V and J ends, which lost 6 bases and 1 base, there was a span of 13 bases. The CDR3 contains 15 residues. CDR1 and CDR2 from the germline V gene are MNHEY and SVGAGI. The entry originates in a study of blood T cell repertoires in COVID-19. In the study overall: PBMCs, B-cell-depleted T cells, or T cells were the source of the cDNA or gDNA that made up the material.

Clones were sequenced by immunoSEQ multiplex PCR, and TCRdb holds only the in-frame ones, with some missing. The sample has some 200,000 clones; about four fifths are singletons. Sequenced material: peripheral blood. The chain employs TRBV6-5 and TRBJ2-1; perhaps TRBD2 as D (6 bases). The TCR comes from a woman in her thirties or forties with COVID-19, enrolled during active disease. The CDR3 loop reads CASRPTSRSYNEQFF. Written as DNA, the CDR3 is TGTGCCAGCAGGCCTACTAGCCGTTCCTACAATGAGCAGTTCTTC.